A selection of T cell receptor beta chains follows, all from one sample in a study of T cells after yellow fever vaccination. TCRdb reprocessed the 5' RACE reads via MiXCR and lists one record per CDR3 protein. The data hold about 580,000 distinct CDR3 sequences, with roughly a sixth observed a single time. This specimen was PBMCs, taken about 5 days after the first yellow fever vaccination. These receptor sequences come from a man aged 18 to 30 who received the YFV17D yellow fever vaccine. Each CDR3 is given with its conserved first and last residue. The order of the fields is CDR3 length, D gene, clone size, J gene, V gene, CDR3 protein, CDR3 DNA. D genes are given only for firm matches. Some rows have no size entry. The others give once, few or many, or a class for an expanded clone.

CDR3 length: 14; D gene: -; clone size: few; J gene: TRBJ2-7; V gene: TRBV19; CDR3 protein: CASTSGGGDYEQYF; CDR3 DNA: TGTGCCAGTACTTCAGGAGGCGGTGACTACGAGCAGTACTTC
CDR3 length: 12; D gene: -; clone size: -; J gene: TRBJ2-7; V gene: TRBV30; CDR3 protein: CAWSFGGNEQYF; CDR3 DNA: TGTGCCTGGAGTTTTGGGGGCAACGAGCAGTACTTC
CDR3 length: 13; D gene: TRBD2; clone size: few; J gene: TRBJ2-1; V gene: TRBV7-9; CDR3 protein: CAAQRGENNEQFF; CDR3 DNA: TGTGCCGCCCAGCGGGGGGAAAACAATGAGCAGTTCTTC
CDR3 length: 11; D gene: -; clone size: -; J gene: TRBJ1-1; V gene: TRBV7-9; CDR3 protein: CASSLNRGAFF; CDR3 DNA: TGTGCCAGCAGCTTAAACAGAGGCGCTTTCTTT
CDR3 length: 15; D gene: TRBD2; clone size: few; J gene: TRBJ2-1; V gene: TRBV4-2; CDR3 protein: CASSFPGTSYHEQFF; CDR3 DNA: TGTGCCAGCAGCTTCCCCGGGACTAGTTACCATGAGCAGTTCTTC
CDR3 length: 15; D gene: -; clone size: -; J gene: TRBJ1-6; V gene: TRBV5-1; CDR3 protein: CASSLVSSDNSPLHF; CDR3 DNA: TGCGCCAGCAGCTTGGTGAGCTCGGATAATTCACCCCTCCACTTT
CDR3 length: 14; D gene: -; clone size: few; J gene: TRBJ2-7; V gene: TRBV6-5; CDR3 protein: CASSYQQIPYEQYF; CDR3 DNA: TGTGCCAGCAGTTATCAACAAATACCCTACGAGCAGTACTTC
CDR3 length: 11; D gene: -; clone size: many; J gene: TRBJ1-1; V gene: TRBV12-3/TRBV12-4; CDR3 protein: CASSLTGEAFF; CDR3 DNA: TGTGCCAGCAGTTTAACCGGGGAAGCTTTCTTT
CDR3 length: 14; D gene: -; clone size: many; J gene: TRBJ1-1; V gene: TRBV5-1; CDR3 protein: CASSWGDGNTEAFF; CDR3 DNA: TGCGCCAGCAGCTGGGGGGACGGTAACACTGAAGCTTTCTTT
CDR3 length: 15; D gene: -; clone size: -; J gene: TRBJ2-3; V gene: TRBV4-1; CDR3 protein: CASSQEPGVTDTQYF; CDR3 DNA: TGCGCCAGCAGCCAAGAGCCGGGGGTCACAGATACGCAGTATTTT
CDR3 length: 15; D gene: TRBD2; clone size: -; J gene: TRBJ2-4; V gene: TRBV2; CDR3 protein: CASSERTSGKNIQYF; CDR3 DNA: TGTGCCAGCAGTGAAAGAACTAGCGGGAAAAACATTCAGTACTTC
CDR3 length: 16; D gene: TRBD1; clone size: -; J gene: TRBJ1-1; V gene: TRBV6-2/TRBV6-3; CDR3 protein: CASTLRMDRLNTEAFF; CDR3 DNA: TGTGCCAGCACCTTAAGAATGGACAGGTTGAACACTGAAGCTTTCTTT
CDR3 length: 14; D gene: -; clone size: few; J gene: TRBJ2-3; V gene: TRBV5-6; CDR3 protein: CASSTRSVTDTQYF; CDR3 DNA: TGTGCCAGCAGCACCCGGTCGGTGACAGATACGCAGTATTTT
CDR3 length: 15; D gene: TRBD2; clone size: -; J gene: TRBJ2-2; V gene: TRBV6-1; CDR3 protein: CASTEGLAVTGELFF; CDR3 DNA: TGTGCCAGCACCGAAGGCCTAGCGGTCACCGGGGAGCTGTTTTTT
CDR3 length: 15; D gene: -; clone size: many; J gene: TRBJ1-1; V gene: TRBV4-1; CDR3 protein: CASSHPWGSNTEAFF; CDR3 DNA: TGCGCCAGCAGTCATCCCTGGGGGTCGAACACTGAAGCTTTCTTT
CDR3 length: 12; D gene: -; clone size: few; J gene: TRBJ2-5; V gene: TRBV4-2; CDR3 protein: CASSQRRETQYF; CDR3 DNA: TGTGCCAGCAGCCAGAGACGGGAGACCCAGTACTTC
CDR3 length: 17; D gene: -; clone size: -; J gene: TRBJ2-3; V gene: TRBV5-1; CDR3 protein: CASSLRQSGLFTDTQYF; CDR3 DNA: TGCGCCAGCAGCTTACGCCAATCGGGACTTTTCACAGATACGCAGTATTTT
CDR3 length: 16; D gene: TRBD2; clone size: few; J gene: TRBJ2-1; V gene: TRBV5-1; CDR3 protein: CASSSPGTSGFNEQFF; CDR3 DNA: TGCGCCAGCAGCTCCCCCGGGACTAGCGGGTTCAATGAGCAGTTCTTC
CDR3 length: 15; D gene: TRBD2; clone size: few; J gene: TRBJ2-1; V gene: TRBV5-1; CDR3 protein: CASSSGLAGVLVWFF; CDR3 DNA: TGCGCCAGCAGCTCGGGACTAGCGGGGGTCTTAGTGTGGTTCTTC
CDR3 length: 14; D gene: -; clone size: many; J gene: TRBJ2-6; V gene: TRBV4-2; CDR3 protein: CASSEGAGANVLTF; CDR3 DNA: TGTGCCAGCAGCGAGGGTGCTGGGGCCAACGTCCTGACTTTC
CDR3 length: 15; D gene: TRBD1; clone size: few; J gene: TRBJ1-2; V gene: TRBV6-1; CDR3 protein: CASSPGTGGLNGYTF; CDR3 DNA: TGTGCCAGCAGTCCCGGGACAGGGGGCCTAAATGGCTACACCTTC
CDR3 length: 13; D gene: -; clone size: few; J gene: TRBJ2-4; V gene: TRBV5-4; CDR3 protein: CASTGAGKNIQYF; CDR3 DNA: TGTGCCAGCACAGGGGCGGGCAAAAACATTCAGTACTTC
CDR3 length: 15; D gene: -; clone size: few; J gene: TRBJ2-5; V gene: TRBV5-1; CDR3 protein: CASSPGPTVGETQYF; CDR3 DNA: TGCGCCAGCAGCCCTGGACCCACGGTCGGTGAGACCCAGTACTTC
CDR3 length: 14; D gene: -; clone size: -; J gene: TRBJ1-5; V gene: TRBV15; CDR3 protein: CATSISGSNQPQHF; CDR3 DNA: TGTGCCACCAGCATTTCAGGGTCCAATCAACCCCAGCATTTT
CDR3 length: 13; D gene: -; clone size: few; J gene: TRBJ2-1; V gene: TRBV6-2/TRBV6-3; CDR3 protein: CASSSRALNEQFF; CDR3 DNA: TGTGCCAGCAGTTCTCGGGCCCTCAATGAGCAGTTCTTC
CDR3 length: 12; D gene: -; clone size: -; J gene: TRBJ2-6; V gene: TRBV12-3/TRBV12-4; CDR3 protein: CASKGGALPPAF; CDR3 DNA: TGTGCCAGCAAAGGGGGAGCCCTACCCCCGGCTTTC
CDR3 length: 14; D gene: -; clone size: -; J gene: TRBJ1-5; V gene: TRBV7-8; CDR3 protein: CASSLSGGRQPQHF; CDR3 DNA: TGTGCCAGCAGCTTAAGCGGGGGCCGGCAGCCCCAGCATTTT
CDR3 length: 14; D gene: TRBD2; clone size: -; J gene: TRBJ2-1; V gene: TRBV20-1; CDR3 protein: CSALSGGAMVEQFF; CDR3 DNA: TGCAGTGCCCTTAGCGGGGGGGCTATGGTTGAGCAGTTCTTC
CDR3 length: 12; D gene: -; clone size: -; J gene: TRBJ2-1; V gene: TRBV20-1; CDR3 protein: CSAIRDPDEQFF; CDR3 DNA: TGCAGTGCTATCAGGGATCCGGATGAGCAGTTCTTC
CDR3 length: 14; D gene: -; clone size: -; J gene: TRBJ2-1; V gene: TRBV4-2; CDR3 protein: CASSQGRILDEQFF; CDR3 DNA: TGTGCCAGCAGCCAAGGTAGGATTTTGGATGAGCAGTTCTTC
CDR3 length: 14; D gene: TRBD2; clone size: -; J gene: TRBJ2-1; V gene: TRBV6-2/TRBV6-3; CDR3 protein: CASTGAGNYNEQFF; CDR3 DNA: TGTGCCAGCACGGGAGCGGGGAACTACAATGAGCAGTTCTTC
CDR3 length: 14; D gene: -; clone size: few; J gene: TRBJ1-6; V gene: TRBV7-2; CDR3 protein: CASTTGISTSPLHF; CDR3 DNA: TGTGCCAGCACCACCGGGATCTCGACTTCACCCCTCCACTTT
CDR3 length: 15; D gene: TRBD2; clone size: -; J gene: TRBJ2-5; V gene: TRBV4-3; CDR3 protein: CASSLAGGPWETQYF; CDR3 DNA: TGCGCCAGCAGCCTAGCGGGGGGGCCTTGGGAGACCCAGTACTTC
CDR3 length: 15; D gene: TRBD1; clone size: few; J gene: TRBJ1-5; V gene: TRBV12-3/TRBV12-4; CDR3 protein: CASSTGTGGYQPQHF; CDR3 DNA: TGTGCCAGCAGTACCGGGACAGGGGGCTATCAGCCCCAGCATTTT
CDR3 length: 14; D gene: -; clone size: -; J gene: TRBJ2-7; V gene: TRBV6-5; CDR3 protein: CASSYQGSSYEQYF; CDR3 DNA: TGTGCCAGCAGTTACCAGGGGTCCTCATACGAGCAGTACTTC
CDR3 length: 16; D gene: -; clone size: -; J gene: TRBJ2-3; V gene: TRBV6-1; CDR3 protein: CASSHGLWRSTDTQYF; CDR3 DNA: TGTGCCAGCAGCCACGGATTATGGAGGAGCACAGATACGCAGTATTTT
CDR3 length: 15; D gene: -; clone size: -; J gene: TRBJ2-3; V gene: TRBV7-2; CDR3 protein: CASSSFPGGADTQYF; CDR3 DNA: TGTGCCAGCAGCTCCTTTCCAGGGGGGGCAGATACGCAGTATTTT
CDR3 length: 14; D gene: -; clone size: -; J gene: TRBJ2-7; V gene: TRBV18; CDR3 protein: CASSPPTGNSEQYF; CDR3 DNA: TGTGCCAGCTCACCACCGACGGGGAATTCCGAGCAGTACTTC
CDR3 length: 12; D gene: -; clone size: many; J gene: TRBJ1-1; V gene: TRBV7-9; CDR3 protein: CASSRLNTEAFF; CDR3 DNA: TGTGCCAGCAGCAGACTGAACACTGAAGCTTTCTTT
CDR3 length: 13; D gene: -; clone size: few; J gene: TRBJ1-4; V gene: TRBV5-5; CDR3 protein: CASSFEPTRGLFF; CDR3 DNA: TGTGCCAGCAGCTTCGAACCAACAAGGGGGCTGTTTTTT
CDR3 length: 18; D gene: -; clone size: few; J gene: TRBJ2-2; V gene: TRBV11-1; CDR3 protein: CASSPPAGRGANTGELFF; CDR3 DNA: TGTGCCAGCAGCCCCCCGGCCGGACGGGGGGCTAACACCGGGGAGCTGTTTTTT
CDR3 length: 16; D gene: TRBD2; clone size: -; J gene: TRBJ2-2; V gene: TRBV20-1; CDR3 protein: CCARELAGKNTGELFF; CDR3 DNA: TGCTGTGCTAGAGAACTAGCGGGGAAGAACACCGGGGAGCTGTTTTTT
CDR3 length: 14; D gene: TRBD1; clone size: -; J gene: TRBJ2-7; V gene: TRBV10-3; CDR3 protein: CAISPGQGAYEQYF; CDR3 DNA: TGTGCCATCAGTCCTGGACAGGGCGCCTACGAGCAGTACTTC
CDR3 length: 15; D gene: TRBD1; clone size: -; J gene: TRBJ2-3; V gene: TRBV9; CDR3 protein: CASSPGQGWSDTQYF; CDR3 DNA: TGTGCCAGCAGCCCGGGACAGGGTTGGTCAGATACGCAGTATTTT
CDR3 length: 16; D gene: -; clone size: many; J gene: TRBJ2-6; V gene: TRBV4-1; CDR3 protein: CASSQTRDAGANVLTF; CDR3 DNA: TGCGCCAGCAGCCAAACCAGGGACGCTGGGGCCAACGTCCTGACTTTC
CDR3 length: 15; D gene: -; clone size: -; J gene: TRBJ1-3; V gene: TRBV6-5; CDR3 protein: CASSYSMGIGNTIYF; CDR3 DNA: TGTGCCAGCAGTTACTCTATGGGAATCGGAAACACCATATATTTT
CDR3 length: 14; D gene: -; clone size: many; J gene: TRBJ1-2; V gene: TRBV5-1; CDR3 protein: CASSLDRENYGYTF; CDR3 DNA: TGCGCCAGCAGCTTGGACAGGGAGAACTATGGCTACACCTTC
CDR3 length: 15; D gene: -; clone size: many; J gene: TRBJ1-6; V gene: TRBV5-6; CDR3 protein: CASSLAAGLVSPLHF; CDR3 DNA: TGTGCCAGCAGCTTGGCTGCAGGGTTGGTTTCACCCCTCCACTTT
CDR3 length: 12; D gene: -; clone size: -; J gene: TRBJ2-5; V gene: TRBV7-7; CDR3 protein: CASSHCQETQYF; CDR3 DNA: TGTGCCAGCAGCCACTGTCAAGAGACCCAGTACTTC
CDR3 length: 17; D gene: -; clone size: few; J gene: TRBJ1-1; V gene: TRBV4-3; CDR3 protein: CASSQEQARRGYTEAFF; CDR3 DNA: TGCGCCAGCAGCCAAGAACAGGCGCGGAGAGGGTACACTGAAGCTTTCTTT
CDR3 length: 13; D gene: -; clone size: -; J gene: TRBJ2-7; V gene: TRBV19; CDR3 protein: CASSIGERREQYF; CDR3 DNA: TGTGCCAGTAGTATCGGGGAGCGGCGCGAGCAGTACTTC
CDR3 length: 13; D gene: -; clone size: many; J gene: TRBJ2-5; V gene: TRBV18; CDR3 protein: CASSPGVVETQYF; CDR3 DNA: TGTGCCAGCTCACCCGGGGTCGTGGAGACCCAGTACTTC
CDR3 length: 14; D gene: TRBD1; clone size: -; J gene: TRBJ2-3; V gene: TRBV20-1; CDR3 protein: CSAERGLGTDTQYF; CDR3 DNA: TGCAGTGCAGAAAGGGGGCTTGGCACAGATACGCAGTATTTT
CDR3 length: 15; D gene: -; clone size: -; J gene: TRBJ2-7; V gene: TRBV4-3; CDR3 protein: CASSQVVTAPYEQYF; CDR3 DNA: TGCGCCAGCAGCCAAGTCGTAACGGCCCCCTACGAGCAGTACTTC
CDR3 length: 17; D gene: -; clone size: few; J gene: TRBJ2-2; V gene: TRBV12-3/TRBV12-4; CDR3 protein: CASSPHGGLINTGELFF; CDR3 DNA: TGTGCCAGCAGCCCACACGGGGGGCTTATAAACACCGGGGAGCTGTTTTTT
CDR3 length: 13; D gene: -; clone size: few; J gene: TRBJ2-7; V gene: TRBV28; CDR3 protein: CASSLVFNYEQYF; CDR3 DNA: TGTGCCAGCAGTTTGGTCTTTAACTACGAGCAGTACTTC
CDR3 length: 14; D gene: -; clone size: -; J gene: TRBJ1-6; V gene: TRBV18; CDR3 protein: CASSPAGTDSPLHF; CDR3 DNA: TGTGCCAGCTCACCAGCAGGGACGGATTCACCCCTCCACTTT